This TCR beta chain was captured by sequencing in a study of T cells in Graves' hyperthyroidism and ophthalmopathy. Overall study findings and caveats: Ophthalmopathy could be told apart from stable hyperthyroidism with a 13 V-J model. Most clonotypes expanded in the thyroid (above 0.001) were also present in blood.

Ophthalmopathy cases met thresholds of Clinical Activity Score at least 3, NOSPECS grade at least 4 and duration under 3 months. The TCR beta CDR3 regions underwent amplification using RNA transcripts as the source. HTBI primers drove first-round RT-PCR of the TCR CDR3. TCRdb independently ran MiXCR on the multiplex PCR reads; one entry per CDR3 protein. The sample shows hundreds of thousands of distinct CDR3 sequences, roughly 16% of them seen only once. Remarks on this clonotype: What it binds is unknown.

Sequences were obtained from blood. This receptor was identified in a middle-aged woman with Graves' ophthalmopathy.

The CDR3 loop reads CAITKTAYNEQFF. In nucleotides, the CDR3 is TGTGCCATCACAAAAACGGCCTACAATGAGCAGTTCTTC. V is TRBV2 and J is TRBJ2-1; D gene unclear. The CDR3 length is 13 residues. Trimming shortened V by 10 bases and J by 2 bases, and 12 bases separated the two germline ends. Germline CDR1 SNHLY, CDR2 FYNNEI.